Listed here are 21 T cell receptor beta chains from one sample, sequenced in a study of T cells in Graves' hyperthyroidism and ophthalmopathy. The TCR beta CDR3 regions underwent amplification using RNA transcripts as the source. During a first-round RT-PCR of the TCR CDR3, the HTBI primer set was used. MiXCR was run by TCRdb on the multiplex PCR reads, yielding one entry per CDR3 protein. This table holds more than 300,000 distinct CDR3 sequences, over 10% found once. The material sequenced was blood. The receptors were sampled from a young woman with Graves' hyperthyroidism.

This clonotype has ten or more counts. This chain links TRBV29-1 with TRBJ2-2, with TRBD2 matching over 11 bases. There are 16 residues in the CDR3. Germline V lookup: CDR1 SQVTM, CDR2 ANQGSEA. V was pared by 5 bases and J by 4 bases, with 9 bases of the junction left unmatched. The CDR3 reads CSVQGLAGEGTGELFF. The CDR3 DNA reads TGCAGCGTTCAAGGACTAGCGGGTGAGGGCACCGGGGAGCTGTTTTTT.

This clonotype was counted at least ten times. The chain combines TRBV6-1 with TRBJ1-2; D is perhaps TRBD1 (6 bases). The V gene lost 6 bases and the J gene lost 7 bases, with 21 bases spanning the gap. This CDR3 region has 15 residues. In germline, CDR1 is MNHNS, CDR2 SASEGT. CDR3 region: CASRKGDPPKGGYTF. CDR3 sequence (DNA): TGTGCCAGCAGAAAGGGGGATCCCCCCAAGGGTGGCTACACCTTC.

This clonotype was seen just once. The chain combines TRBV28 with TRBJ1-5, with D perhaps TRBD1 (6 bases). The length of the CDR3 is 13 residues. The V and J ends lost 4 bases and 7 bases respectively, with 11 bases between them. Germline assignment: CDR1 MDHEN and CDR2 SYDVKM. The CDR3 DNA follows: TGTGCCAGCAGTTCCACAGGGTGGCAGCCCCAGCATTTT. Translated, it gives CASSSTGWQPQHF.

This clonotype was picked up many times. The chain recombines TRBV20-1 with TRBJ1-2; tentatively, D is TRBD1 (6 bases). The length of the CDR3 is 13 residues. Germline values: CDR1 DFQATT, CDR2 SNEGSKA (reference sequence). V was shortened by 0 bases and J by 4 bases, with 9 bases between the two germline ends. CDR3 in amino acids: CSARDGQLYGYTF. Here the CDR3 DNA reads TGCAGTGCTAGAGATGGACAGCTCTATGGCTACACCTTC.

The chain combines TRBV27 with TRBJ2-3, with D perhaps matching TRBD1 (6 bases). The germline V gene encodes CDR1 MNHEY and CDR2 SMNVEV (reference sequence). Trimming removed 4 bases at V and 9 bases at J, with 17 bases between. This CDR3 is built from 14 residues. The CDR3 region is CASSSTGRQGTQYF. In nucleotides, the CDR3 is TGTGCCAGCAGTTCGACAGGTCGCCAGGGGACGCAGTATTTT.

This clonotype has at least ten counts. CDR3 protein: CASSLEPNSYNEQFF. The CDR3 region has the DNA TGCGCCAGCAGCTTGGAGCCTAACTCCTACAATGAGCAGTTCTTC. The chain carries TRBV5-1 and TRBJ2-1, with D unclear. V was shortened by 0 bases and J by 0 bases, with 7 bases between the two germline ends. This CDR3 has 15 amino acids. CDR1 and CDR2 from the germline V gene are SGHRS and YFSETQ. Complete variable domain (other parts from reference TRBV5-1 and TRBJ2-1): KAGVTQTPRYLIKTRGQQVTLSCSPISGHRSVSWYQQTPGQGLQFLFEYFSETQRNKGNFPGRFSGRQFSNSRSEMNVSTLELGDSALYLCASSLEPNSYNEQFFGPGTRLTVL.

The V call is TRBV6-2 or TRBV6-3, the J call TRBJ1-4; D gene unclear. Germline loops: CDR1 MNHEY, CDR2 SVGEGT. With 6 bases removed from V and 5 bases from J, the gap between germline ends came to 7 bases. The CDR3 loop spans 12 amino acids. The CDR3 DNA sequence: TGTGCCAGCAGAGGGAACAATGAAAAACTGTTTTTT. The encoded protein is CASRGNNEKLFF.

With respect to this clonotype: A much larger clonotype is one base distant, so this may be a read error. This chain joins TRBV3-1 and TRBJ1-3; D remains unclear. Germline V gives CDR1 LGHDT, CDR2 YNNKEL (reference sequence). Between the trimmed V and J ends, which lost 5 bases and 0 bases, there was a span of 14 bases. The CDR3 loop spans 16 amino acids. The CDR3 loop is CASSSRRTSSGNTIYF. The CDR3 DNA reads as TGTGCCAGCAGCTCCCGACGGACTAGCTCTGGAAACACCATATATTTT. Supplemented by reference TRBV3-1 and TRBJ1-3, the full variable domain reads DTAVSQTPKYLVTQMGNDKSIKCEQNLGHDTMYWYKQDSKKFLKIMFSYNNKELIINETVPNRFSPKSPDKAHLNLHINSLELGDSAVYFCASSSRRTSSGNTIYFGEGSWLTVV.

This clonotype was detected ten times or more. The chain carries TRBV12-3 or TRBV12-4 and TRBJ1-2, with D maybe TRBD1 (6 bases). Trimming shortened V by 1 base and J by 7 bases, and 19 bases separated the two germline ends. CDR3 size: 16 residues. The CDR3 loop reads CASSLGARQAPVGYTF. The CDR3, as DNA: TGTGCCAGCAGTTTAGGGGCAAGACAGGCACCTGTTGGCTACACCTTC.

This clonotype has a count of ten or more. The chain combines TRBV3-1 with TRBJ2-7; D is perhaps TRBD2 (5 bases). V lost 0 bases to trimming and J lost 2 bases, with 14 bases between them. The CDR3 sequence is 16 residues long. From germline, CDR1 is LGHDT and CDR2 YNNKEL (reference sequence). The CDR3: CASSQEGGGRAYEQYF. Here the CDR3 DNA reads TGTGCCAGCAGCCAAGAGGGCGGAGGACGGGCCTACGAGCAGTACTTC.

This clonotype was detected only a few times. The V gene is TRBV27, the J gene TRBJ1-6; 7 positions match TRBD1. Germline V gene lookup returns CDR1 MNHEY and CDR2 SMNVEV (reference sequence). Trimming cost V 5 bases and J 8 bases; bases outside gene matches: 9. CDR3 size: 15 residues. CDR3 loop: CASSTTGAGDSPLHF. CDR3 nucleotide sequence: TGTGCCAGCAGTACCACAGGGGCCGGGGATTCACCCCTCCACTTT.

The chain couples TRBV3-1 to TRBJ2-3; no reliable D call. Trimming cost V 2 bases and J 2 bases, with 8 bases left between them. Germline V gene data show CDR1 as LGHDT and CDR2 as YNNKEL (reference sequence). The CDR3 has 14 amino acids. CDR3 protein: CASSQRPITDTQYF. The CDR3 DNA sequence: TGTGCCAGCAGCCAACGGCCCATCACAGATACGCAGTATTTT.

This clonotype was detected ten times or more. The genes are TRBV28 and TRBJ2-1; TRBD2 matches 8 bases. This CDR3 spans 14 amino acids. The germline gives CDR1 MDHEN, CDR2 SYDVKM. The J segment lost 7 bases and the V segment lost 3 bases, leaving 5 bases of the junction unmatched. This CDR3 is CASSFSGSWNEQFF. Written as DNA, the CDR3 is TGTGCCAGCAGTTTCAGCGGGAGTTGGAATGAGCAGTTCTTC.

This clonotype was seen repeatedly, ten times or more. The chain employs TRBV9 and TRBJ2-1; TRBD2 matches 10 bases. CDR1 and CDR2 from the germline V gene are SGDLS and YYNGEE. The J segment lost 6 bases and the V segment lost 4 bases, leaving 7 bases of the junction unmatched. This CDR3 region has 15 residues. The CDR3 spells CASSLTGLATNEQFF. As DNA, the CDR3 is TGTGCCAGCAGCCTGACGGGACTAGCGACCAATGAGCAGTTCTTC.

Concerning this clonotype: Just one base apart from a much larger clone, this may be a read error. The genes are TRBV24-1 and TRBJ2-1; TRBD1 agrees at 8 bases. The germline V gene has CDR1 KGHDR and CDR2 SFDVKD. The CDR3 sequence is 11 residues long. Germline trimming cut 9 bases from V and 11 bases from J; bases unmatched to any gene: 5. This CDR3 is CATQDRDKQFF. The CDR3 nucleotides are TGTGCCACCCAGGACAGGGATAAGCAGTTCTTC.

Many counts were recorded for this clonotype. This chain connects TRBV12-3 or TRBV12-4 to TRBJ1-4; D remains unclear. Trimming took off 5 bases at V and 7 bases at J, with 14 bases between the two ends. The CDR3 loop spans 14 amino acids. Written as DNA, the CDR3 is TGTGCCAGCAGTCCCCTTGTCTCGGGTGAAAAACTGTTTTTT. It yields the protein CASSPLVSGEKLFF.

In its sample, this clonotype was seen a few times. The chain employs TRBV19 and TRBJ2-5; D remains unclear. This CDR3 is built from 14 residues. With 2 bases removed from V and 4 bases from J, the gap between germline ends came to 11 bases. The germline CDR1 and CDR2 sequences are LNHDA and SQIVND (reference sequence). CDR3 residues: CASSIWDSPETQYF. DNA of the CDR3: TGTGCCAGTAGTATATGGGATAGCCCAGAGACCCAGTACTTC.

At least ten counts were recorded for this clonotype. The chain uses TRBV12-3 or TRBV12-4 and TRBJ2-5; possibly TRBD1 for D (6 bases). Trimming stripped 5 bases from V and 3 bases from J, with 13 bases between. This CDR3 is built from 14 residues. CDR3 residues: CASSAGQFEETQYF. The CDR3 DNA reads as TGTGCCAGCAGTGCTGGACAGTTCGAAGAGACCCAGTACTTC.

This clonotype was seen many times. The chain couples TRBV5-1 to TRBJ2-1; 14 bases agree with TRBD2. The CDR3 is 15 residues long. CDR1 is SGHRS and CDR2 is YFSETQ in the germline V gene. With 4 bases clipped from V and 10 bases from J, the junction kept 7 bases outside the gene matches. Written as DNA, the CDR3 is TGCGCCAGCAGCCCGGGACTAGCGGGGGTAAAAGAGCAGTTCTTC. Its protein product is CASSPGLAGVKEQFF.

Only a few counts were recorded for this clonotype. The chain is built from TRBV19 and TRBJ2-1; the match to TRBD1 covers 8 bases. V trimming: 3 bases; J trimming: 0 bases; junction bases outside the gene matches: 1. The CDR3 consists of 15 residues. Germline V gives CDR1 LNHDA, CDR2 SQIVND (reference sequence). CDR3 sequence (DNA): TGTGCCAGTAGTATGGACAGGGTCTCCTACAATGAGCAGTTCTTC. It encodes CASSMDRVSYNEQFF.

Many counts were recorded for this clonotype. For the CDR3, the DNA is TGTGCCAGCAGCCACCACGGACAGGGCTACACTGGAAACACCATATATTTT. It yields the protein CASSHHGQGYTGNTIYF. The V and J genes are TRBV3-1 and TRBJ1-3; 8 bases are shared with TRBD1. The germline CDR1 and CDR2 sequences are LGHDT and YNNKEL (reference sequence). V shed 3 bases and J 2 bases; nucleotides not matched to a gene: 9. The CDR3 runs 17 residues.